The clone carrying this T cell receptor (beta chain) was seen just once. Assay used: immunoSEQ multiplex PCR; TCRdb lists only in-frame clones, some missing. The data show approximately 190,000 clones, with 70% to 90% seen just once and about 6.8% held by the top ten. The V end lost 4 bases, the J end lost 2 bases, and 18 bases lay between the germline ends. Germline CDR1 SGDLS, CDR2 YYNGEE. This CDR3 has 16 amino acids. The sample comes from a study of blood T cell repertoires in COVID-19. For the study at large: In each case, the material was cDNA or gDNA derived from T cells, B-cell-depleted T cells, or PBMCs.

The sequence derives from a woman in her forties who had recovered from COVID-19. The chain carries TRBV9 and TRBJ2-5, with TRBD2 as a possible D gene (5 bases). The specimen was peripheral blood. The CDR3 is CASSLWTGMPQETQYF. The CDR3 DNA sequence: TGTGCCAGCAGCCTGTGGACGGGGATGCCTCAAGAGACCCAGTACTTC.